Sequencing of this T cell receptor beta chain was carried out in a study of shared clonotypes between healthy human individuals. Method: immunoSEQ multiplex PCR; TCRdb's copy keeps in-frame clones and lacks some. The sample has some 2 million clones, roughly 94% seen once. As defined, naive CD8 cells were CD45RO-negative and positively selected for CCR7, with terminally differentiated effector memory CD45RA+ cells excluded. Germline CDR1 is MDHEN and CDR2 is SYDVKM. V lost 4 bases and J lost 3, with 9 bases in between. The CDR3 has 13 amino acids. The rearrangement joins TRBV28 to TRBJ1-1; D call uncertain. Material: naive CD8+ T cells sorted from blood. The source is a man younger than 35 in good health. CDR3 in DNA: TGTGCCAGCAGTTGGGCGGAGGACACTGAAGCTTTCTTT. It is translated as CASSWAEDTEAFF.